The sequence of this T cell receptor (beta chain) was determined in a study of a mutant IDH1 vaccine in newly diagnosed glioma. Study as a whole: There were eight vaccinations for patients, given in weeks 1, 3, 5, 7, 11, 15, 19 and 23. Therapy received beforehand was radiotherapy, temozolomide, or both, with most patients given both.

As concerns this clone: Its cognate antigen is unknown.

Using immunoSEQ multiplex PCR, the repertoire was profiled, and TCRdb retains in-frame clones only, with some absent. The repertoire includes some 30,000 clones, 90% of them detected once, and under 25% sits in the top ten. The time point here: week 11, during vaccination. Every vaccine dose comprised 300 ug of mutant IDH1 20-mer peptide plus topical imiquimod. The germline CDR1 and CDR2 sequences are LGHNA and YNFKEQ. The V and J ends lost 1 base and 2 bases respectively, with 15 bases between them. The CDR3 consists of 16 residues. The sequence was obtained from a young man with glioma. The chain uses TRBV4-2 and TRBJ2-7, with unresolved D. This specimen consisted of PBMCs, obtained from a glioma patient whose treatment included an IDH1 peptide vaccine. The CDR3 region has the DNA TGTGCCAGCAGCCAAGGCCACACGACATTACCCTACGAGCAGTACTTC. Its translation is CASSQGHTTLPYEQYF.